This T cell receptor (beta chain) came from a study of molecular identifiers for immune sequencing clone quantification. At least ten counts were recorded for this clonotype. TCRdb re-analysed the PCR reads in MiXCR, keeping a single row per CDR3 protein. Of approximately 54,000 distinct CDR3 sequences in the sample, almost 25% are singletons; the top ten hold approximately 1.9%. V was shortened by 5 bases and J by 8 bases, with 13 bases between the two germline ends. The CDR3 is 14 amino acids. Germline values: CDR1 SGHVS, CDR2 FNYEAQ. Naive CD8 T cells were picked out by sorting for CD8+CD4-CCR7+CD45RA+.

V is TRBV7-6 and J is TRBJ1-6; D perhaps matches TRBD1 (6 bases). The receptor was isolated from a human donor in good health. Some libraries in this study had Jurkat cell RNA spiked in. Sequences were obtained from naive CD8+ T cells from blood, with Jurkat cell RNA spiked in. Specified subset: FACS-sorted CD8+CD4-CCR7+CD45RA+ naive T cells. The CDR3 region is CASSARGADSPLHF. Written as DNA, the CDR3 is TGTGCCAGCAGCGCAAGGGGGGCGGATTCACCCCTCCACTTT.